This T cell receptor (beta chain) emerged from a study of T cell responses to AZD1222 COVID-19 vaccine. The ends were cut back, 4 bases at V and 8 bases at J, with 8 bases in the middle. The CDR3 has 11 residues. Germline CDR1 PRHDT, CDR2 FYEKMQ (reference sequence). Clones were read by immunoSEQ multiplex PCR, and TCRdb kept only the in-frame ones, dropping some. The sample has 120,000 or so clones, 80% to 95% seen once; the top ten hold approximately 1%. This clone showed up just once. Its matching antigen is unknown. Study-level results: Following two doses of AZD1222, Spike-specific TCR breadth and depth rose. Among the donors, most were white British and more were female, and clonal diversity was possibly underestimated. Epitopes outside B.1.351 and B.1.1.7 mutated regions reportedly drew nearly half of spike TCRs. Researchers took repertoire samples only after the peak T cell response had come.

The chain employs TRBV13 and TRBJ1-2; D gene unclear. Source: peripheral blood, taken on day 0 of AZD1222 vaccination. The receptor was derived from an adult in good health. CDR3 nucleotide sequence: TGTGCCAGCAGCTCCGAGAGGGGCTACACCTTC. Translating it yields CASSSERGYTF.